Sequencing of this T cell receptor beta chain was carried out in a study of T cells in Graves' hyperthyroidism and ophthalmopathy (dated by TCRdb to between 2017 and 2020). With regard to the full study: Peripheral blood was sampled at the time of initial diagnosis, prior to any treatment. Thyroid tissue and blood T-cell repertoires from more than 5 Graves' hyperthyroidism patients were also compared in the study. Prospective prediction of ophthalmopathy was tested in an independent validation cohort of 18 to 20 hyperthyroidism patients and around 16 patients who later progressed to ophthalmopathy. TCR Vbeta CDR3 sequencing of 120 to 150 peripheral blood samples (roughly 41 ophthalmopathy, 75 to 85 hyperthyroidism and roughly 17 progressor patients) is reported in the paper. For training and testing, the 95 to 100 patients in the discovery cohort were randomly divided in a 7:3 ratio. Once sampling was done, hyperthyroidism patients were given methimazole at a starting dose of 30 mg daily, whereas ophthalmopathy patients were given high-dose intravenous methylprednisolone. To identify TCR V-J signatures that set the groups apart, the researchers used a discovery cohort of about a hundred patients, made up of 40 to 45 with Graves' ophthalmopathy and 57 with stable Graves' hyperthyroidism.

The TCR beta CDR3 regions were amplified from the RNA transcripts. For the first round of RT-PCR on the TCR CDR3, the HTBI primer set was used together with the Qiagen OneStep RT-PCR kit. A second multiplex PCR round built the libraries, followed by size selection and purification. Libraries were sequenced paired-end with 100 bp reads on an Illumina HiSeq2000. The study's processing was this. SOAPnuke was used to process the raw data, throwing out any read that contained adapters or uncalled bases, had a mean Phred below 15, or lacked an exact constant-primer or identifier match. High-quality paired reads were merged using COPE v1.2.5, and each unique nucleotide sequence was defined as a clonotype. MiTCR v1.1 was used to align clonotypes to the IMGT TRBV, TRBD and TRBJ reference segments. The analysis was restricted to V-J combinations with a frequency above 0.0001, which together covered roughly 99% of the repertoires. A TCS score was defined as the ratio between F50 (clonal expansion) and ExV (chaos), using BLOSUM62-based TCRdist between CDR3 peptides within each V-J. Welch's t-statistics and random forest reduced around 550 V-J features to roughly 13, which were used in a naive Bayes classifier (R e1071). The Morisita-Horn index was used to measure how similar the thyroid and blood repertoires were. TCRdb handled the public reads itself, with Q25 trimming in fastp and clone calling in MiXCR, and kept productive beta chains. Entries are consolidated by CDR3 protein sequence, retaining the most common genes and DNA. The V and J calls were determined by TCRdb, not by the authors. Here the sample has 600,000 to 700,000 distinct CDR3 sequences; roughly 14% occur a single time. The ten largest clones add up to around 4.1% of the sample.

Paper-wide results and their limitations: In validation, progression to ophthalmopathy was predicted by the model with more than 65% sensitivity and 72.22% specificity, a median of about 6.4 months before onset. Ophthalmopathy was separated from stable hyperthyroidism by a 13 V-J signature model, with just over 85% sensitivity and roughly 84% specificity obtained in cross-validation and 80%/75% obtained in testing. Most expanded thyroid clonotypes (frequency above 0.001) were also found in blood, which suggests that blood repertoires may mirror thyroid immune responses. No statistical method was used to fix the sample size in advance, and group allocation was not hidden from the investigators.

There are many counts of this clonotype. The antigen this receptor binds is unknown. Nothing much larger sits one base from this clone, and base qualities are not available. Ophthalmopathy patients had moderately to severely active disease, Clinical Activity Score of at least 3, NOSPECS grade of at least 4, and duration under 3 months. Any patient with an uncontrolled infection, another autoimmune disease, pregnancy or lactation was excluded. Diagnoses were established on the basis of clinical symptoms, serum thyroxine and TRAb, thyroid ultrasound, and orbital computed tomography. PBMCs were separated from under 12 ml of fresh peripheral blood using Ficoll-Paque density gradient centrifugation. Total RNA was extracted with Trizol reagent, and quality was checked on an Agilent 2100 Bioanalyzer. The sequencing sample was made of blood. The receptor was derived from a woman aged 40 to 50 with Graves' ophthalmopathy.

The DNA reads as follows: TGTGCCAGCAGTGTTACACAGATGAACACCGGGGAGCTGTTTTTT. Its protein reads: CASSVTQMNTGELFF. This chain is built from TRBV28 and TRBJ2-2; the D gene is unclear. For CDR1 and CDR2, the germline V gene lists MDHEN and SYDVKM. The CDR3 goes from the cysteine to the phenylalanine over 15 residues. Only the CDR3 portion is preserved as DNA: 45 bases, with reading frame beginning at the first base. V is clipped by 5 bases and J by 1 base, and the sequence between their germline boundaries is 11 bases long.